Below are 20 T cell receptor beta chains sequenced from a single sample in a study of blood T cell repertoires in COVID-19. Only in-frame clones appear in the TCRdb table, and some are missing; sequencing was by immunoSEQ multiplex PCR. The repertoire includes hundreds of thousands of clones, 70% to 90% of them detected once, and around 1.6% sits in the top ten. Sequencing was performed on PBMCs or T cells enriched from blood (not recorded which). These receptors came from a woman aged 45-60 years who had recovered from COVID-19.

The CDR3 DNA reads as TGTGCCAGCAGCTTAATGGGGCAGGGGGCATGGGAGCAGTACTTC. Translating gives CASSLMGQGAWEQYF. The V and J genes are TRBV7-2 and TRBJ2-7; 8 bases are shared with TRBD1. The CDR3 length is 15 residues. The germline V gene encodes CDR1 SGHTA and CDR2 FQGNSA. J lost 7 bases, V lost 2 bases, and 10 bases had no gene match.

This chain uses TRBV6-4 with TRBJ2-3; D unclear. Trimming took off 0 bases at V and 4 bases at J, with 8 bases between the two ends. The V gene's germline CDR1 is MRHNA and CDR2 SNTAGT. The CDR3 contains 14 residues. The CDR3 region has the DNA TGTGCCAGCAGTGACTCTGTGCTAGCAGATACGCAGTATTTT. It is translated as CASSDSVLADTQYF.

J is TRBJ2-2 and V is TRBV6-1, with TRBD2 matching over 8 bases. With V trimmed by 6 bases and J by 6 bases, 6 bases remained unmatched. The CDR3 spans 14 residues. Germline V gene lookup returns CDR1 MNHNS and CDR2 SASEGT. CDR3 sequence reads: CASSEREKAGELFF. CDR3 coding DNA: TGTGCCAGCAGCGAGCGGGAGAAGGCCGGGGAGCTGTTTTTT.

The chain uses TRBV21-1 and TRBJ2-1; TRBD2 was called by the table and not checked on the DNA. TRBV21-1 is recorded as a pseudogene. The length of the CDR3 is 14 residues. The CDR3 region has the DNA TGTGCCAGCAGAAGGACTAGTTGGATTAATGAGCAGTTCTTC. Translated, it gives CASRRTSWINEQFF.

In this sample, this clone turned up once. At one of its ends the junction is not consistent with the germline gene, which may arise from a read error. The rearrangement links TRBV2 to TRBJ2-3; no definite D call. In germline, CDR1 is SNHLY, CDR2 FYNNEI. This CDR3 spans 15 amino acids. CDR3 in amino acids: CASRDQSASTDTQYF. CDR3 in DNA: TGTGCCAGCCGTGATCAAAGCGCCAGCACAGATACGCAGTATTTT.

This clone was recorded a few times. The chain has TRBV4-1 and TRBJ1-1; TRBD1 matches at 9 bases. Germline V CDR1 and CDR2: MGHRA, YSYEKL. This CDR3 comprises 12 residues. With V trimmed by 1 base and J by 14 bases, 5 bases remained unmatched. The CDR3: CASSQAGTGSFF. CDR3 DNA: TGCGCCAGCAGCCAAGCCGGGACAGGGTCCTTCTTT.

This clone was seen a single time. CDR3 loop: CASSSRPRRVNTEAFF. The CDR3 bases are TGTGCCAGCAGCTCAAGGCCCCGCCGGGTGAACACTGAAGCTTTCTTT. The chain uses TRBV11-2 and TRBJ1-1; the D is unclear. The germline gives CDR1 SGHAT, CDR2 FQNNGV. V shed 4 bases and J shed 0 bases, with 15 bases lying between them. CDR3 length equals 16 residues.

The chain joins TRBV5-1 to TRBJ1-1; 8 bases are shared with TRBD1. J was trimmed by 1 base and V by 0 bases; bases with no gene match: 2. This CDR3 contains 15 residues. The germline V gene encodes CDR1 SGHRS and CDR2 YFSETQ. As DNA, the CDR3 is TGCGCCAGCAGCTTGGAGGACAGGGAGAACACTGAAGCTTTCTTT. This gives the protein CASSLEDRENTEAFF.

This chain links TRBV27 with TRBJ1-1; D not certain. This CDR3 region has 15 residues. Per germline, CDR1 MNHEY and CDR2 SMNVEV (reference sequence). V lost 5 bases and J lost 11, with 24 bases in between. Here the CDR3 DNA reads TGTGCCAGCAGTCCGGCGGCTGTCGTCTCGAGAGGTGCTTTCTTT. Its protein product is CASSPAAVVSRGAFF.

The genes are TRBV4-2 and TRBJ2-7; TRBD2 agrees at 13 bases. Germline trimming cut 0 bases from V and 2 bases from J; bases unmatched to any gene: 7. Germline values: CDR1 LGHNA, CDR2 YNFKEQ. This CDR3 is 18 amino acids long. For the CDR3, the DNA is TGTGCCAGCAGCCAAGATCTAGGACTAGCGGGAGCAGCCTACGAGCAGTACTTC. This codes for CASSQDLGLAGAAYEQYF.

This chain uses TRBV11-3 with TRBJ2-1; possibly TRBD2 for D (5 bases). Germline lookup yields CDR1 SGHNT and CDR2 YENEEA. The CDR3 spans 13 residues. V was trimmed by 2 bases and J by 5 bases, leaving 7 bases between them. CDR3 in amino acids: CASSLLANNEQFF. The CDR3 nucleotides read TGTGCCAGCAGCTTACTAGCTAACAATGAGCAGTTCTTC.

V and J are TRBV6-1 and TRBJ2-7, with D possibly TRBD1 on 6 matching bases. Germline lookup yields CDR1 MNHNS and CDR2 SASEGT. The V and J ends lost 3 bases and 3 bases respectively, with 12 bases between them. The CDR3 is 14 residues long. The CDR3 loop reads CASSDVGRGYEQYF. The CDR3 DNA sequence: TGTGCCAGCAGTGATGTGGGCAGGGGCTACGAGCAGTACTTC.

The gene calls are TRBV7-8 and TRBJ1-2; D is perhaps TRBD1 (5 bases). The length of the CDR3 is 13 residues. Per germline, CDR1 SGHVS and CDR2 FQNEAQ. V lost 10 bases and J 2 bases, leaving 14 bases between the germline ends. The CDR3 nucleotides are TGTGCCACCGATAGTGGGGCGAACTATGGCTACACCTTC. Translating gives CATDSGANYGYTF.

The CDR3 sequence: CASSLDSSGSNQPQHF. CDR3 sequence (DNA): TGTGCCAGCAGCTTAGATTCGTCAGGGAGCAATCAGCCCCAGCATTTT. V is TRBV7-6 and J is TRBJ1-5; a weak D match, TRBD1 (5 bases). The CDR3 has 16 amino acids. V was clipped by 1 base and J by 1 base, with 11 bases between them. Germline CDR1 and CDR2: SGHVS and FNYEAQ.

This clone was seen a few times. V is TRBV3-1 (or the pseudogene TRBV3-2) and J is TRBJ2-7, with TRBD2 identical over 13 bases. CDR1 is LGHDT, CDR2 YNNKEL, per germline (reference sequence). The V segment lost 6 bases and the J segment 7 bases; nucleotides outside the gene matches: 12. The CDR3 runs to 16 residues. CDR3 sequence reads: CASSPRPGLAGSEQYF. Here the CDR3 DNA reads TGTGCCAGCAGTCCTAGGCCGGGACTAGCGGGAAGTGAGCAGTACTTC.

The chain has TRBV10-3 and TRBJ1-2; unclear D gene. The CDR3 is 12 amino acids. Germline CDR1 is ENHRY and CDR2 is SYGVKD. The V end was cut by 3 bases, the J end by 8 bases, with 10 bases between. DNA for the CDR3: TGTGCCATCAGTGATGTCCTCTCCGGCTACACCTTC. It specifies CAISDVLSGYTF.

This clone was recorded once. The chain joins TRBV4-3 to TRBJ2-2; TRBD2 matches 12 bases. The CDR3 has 17 residues. In germline, CDR1 is LGHNA, CDR2 YSLEER. The V and J ends lost 1 base and 5 bases, in that order; junction bases with no gene match: 5. CDR3 in amino acids: CASSQVTSGGGTGELFF. For the CDR3, the DNA is TGCGCCAGCAGCCAAGTGACTAGCGGGGGCGGGACCGGGGAGCTGTTTTTT.

The V and J genes are TRBV9 and TRBJ2-1; 11 bases agree with TRBD2. V shed 0 bases and J 8 bases; nucleotides not matched to a gene: 7. Germline V gives CDR1 SGDLS, CDR2 YYNGEE. The CDR3 consists of 16 residues. This chain's CDR3 is CASSVVAGGRMHEQFF. The CDR3 coding sequence is TGTGCCAGCAGCGTAGTAGCGGGAGGGCGTATGCATGAGCAGTTCTTC.

The chain has TRBV28 and TRBJ2-3, with TRBD2 matching over 16 bases. The ends lost 7 bases at V and 8 bases at J; junction bases unmatched: 9. CDR1 and CDR2 from the germline V gene are MDHEN and SYDVKM. CDR3 length: 16 amino acids. CDR3 amino acids: CASNRGGLAGGGTQYF. The CDR3, as DNA: TGTGCCAGCAACAGAGGGGGACTAGCGGGAGGGGGTACGCAGTATTTT. The full variable domain, completed using reference TRBV28 and TRBJ2-3, is DVKVTQSSRYLVKRTGEKVFLECVQDMDHENMFWYRQDPGLGLRLIYFSYDVKMKEKGDIPEGYSVSREKKERFSLILESASTNQTSMYLCASNRGGLAGGGTQYFGPGTRLTVL.

V gene TRBV4-2 combines with J gene TRBJ2-1, with 8 bases that match TRBD1. The CDR3 covers 16 residues. The trim removed 1 base at V and 2 bases at J, leaving 4 bases unmatched. Germline values: CDR1 LGHNA, CDR2 YNFKEQ. The CDR3 here is CASSQAEQGAYNEQFF. CDR3 coding DNA: TGTGCCAGCAGCCAAGCGGAACAGGGGGCCTACAATGAGCAGTTCTTC.